This record concerns one T cell receptor (beta chain) sequence. As originally analysed: Amplification of reference gene primers provided the estimated nucleated cell counts. Some clones are missing from TCRdb's copy, which holds only in-frame ones; the method was immunoSEQ multiplex PCR. Clone size and the V and J calls come from that table; the DNA yielded D and trimming. The data hold around 160,000 clones, with roughly 80% observed a single time. V lost 4 bases to trimming and J lost 4 bases; unmatched junction nucleotides: 7. This CDR3 has 15 residues. Germline CDR1 reads SGHRS; CDR2 reads YFSETQ. These data are taken from a study of blood T cell repertoires in COVID-19. Study-level information: PBMCs, B-cell-depleted T cells, or T cells were the source of the cDNA or gDNA that made up the material.

The participants were between about 18 and 100 years old and came from 20 to 30 US areas. V usage is TRBV5-1 and J usage is TRBJ2-7, with 11 bases fitting TRBD2. The sample comprised PBMCs or T cells enriched from blood (not recorded which). The sequence was obtained from a woman aged 55-70 years who had recovered from COVID-19. The CDR3 loop reads CASSPSSGGVYEQYF. Here the CDR3 DNA reads TGCGCCAGCAGCCCCAGTAGCGGGGGGGTTTACGAGCAGTACTTC. The variable domain in full, completed from reference TRBV5-1 and TRBJ2-7, reads KAGVTQTPRYLIKTRGQQVTLSCSPISGHRSVSWYQQTPGQGLQFLFEYFSETQRNKGNFPGRFSGRQFSNSRSEMNVSTLELGDSALYLCASSPSSGGVYEQYFGPGTRLTVT.